The 4 T cell receptor beta chains below were found in one sample sequenced in a study of OX40 agonist ivuxolimab in advanced cancers. The library came from the immunoSEQ multiplex PCR assay. This immuneACCESS table, as held by TCRdb, lists in-frame sequences with V and J called but not all clones. Of the missing ones, under half trace to an unresolved V gene in checked studies; the others have no known cause. This sample gives about 54,000 clones in total; 84% of them show up just once. The ten most abundant clones make up 1.2% of the sample. The sample in question was CD4+ or CD8+ T cells sorted from blood, obtained in a trial of the OX40 agonist ivuxolimab. All receptors come from an adult with an advanced solid tumor such as melanoma, head and neck, liver or kidney cancer.

The chain is built from TRBV27 and TRBJ1-6, with TRBD1 identical over 8 bases. CDR1 is MNHEY, CDR2 SMNVEV, per germline (reference sequence). CDR3 length: 15 residues. V shed 2 bases and J 10 bases; nucleotides not matched to a gene: 7. CDR3 loop: CASSLLQGAGSPLHF. CDR3 DNA sequence: TGTGCCAGCAGTTTACTCCAGGGGGCAGGATCACCCCTCCACTTT.

The CDR3 loop is CASSQPRDRASSGNTIYF. CDR3 coding DNA: TGTGCCAGTAGTCAACCGCGGGACAGGGCGTCCTCTGGAAACACCATATATTTT. The chain employs TRBV19 and TRBJ1-3; 9 nucleotides line up with TRBD1. This CDR3 has 18 amino acids. Germline CDR1 LNHDA, CDR2 SQIVND (reference sequence). The V gene end was trimmed by 5 bases and the J gene end by 0 bases; junction bases not matched to a gene: 11.

On this clone itself: This specimen includes other DNA sequences encoding the same CDR3. The chain uses TRBV5-6 and TRBJ2-3; the match to TRBD1 covers 8 bases. J gave up 4 bases and V 4 bases, and 11 bases lay outside the gene matches. CDR3 length: 16 amino acids. In germline, CDR1 is SGHDT, CDR2 YYEEEE. CDR3 in amino acids: CASSQTRDRKADTQYF. The CDR3 nucleotides are TGTGCCAGCAGCCAAACCCGGGACAGGAAAGCAGATACGCAGTATTTT.

Comment on this clone: The sample has other DNA sequences that encode this CDR3 too. The rearrangement joins TRBV4-3 to TRBJ1-4; TRBD1 is a possible D gene (5 bases). The CDR3 spans 13 residues. The V gene's germline CDR1 is LGHNA and CDR2 YSLEER. V shed 4 bases and J shed 8 bases, with 11 bases lying between them. The CDR3 bases are TGCGCCAGCAGCCCCCAGGGACGAGAAAAACTGTTTTTT. Residues: CASSPQGREKLFF.